Listed here are 13 T cell receptor beta chains from one sample, sequenced in a study of preoperative IRX-2 immunotherapy in early breast cancer. Treatment defined: preoperative locoregional IRX-2 cytokine immunotherapy. Assay: immunoSEQ multiplex PCR; the TCRdb copy retains only in-frame clones and omits some. The profile covers approximately 3,600 clones, with around 70% appearing a single time and roughly 7.3% taken by the ten largest. Sequences were derived from tumor tissue, sampled after IRX-2 immunotherapy. The origin of the receptors is a human donor with breast cancer.

The chain has TRBV1 and TRBJ1-1. TRBV1 is a pseudogene. The CDR3 is 13 residues long. CDR3 bases: TGCGCCAGCAGCCTGGTCCTAAACACTGAAGCTTTCTTT. Protein: CASSLVLNTEAFF.

In this sample, this clone turned up a few times. J is TRBJ2-1 and V is TRBV19; D possibly corresponds to TRBD2 (6 bases). The CDR3 spans 14 residues. V gave up 6 bases and J gave up 8 bases, with 17 bases separating them. Germline CDR1 LNHDA, CDR2 SQIVND (reference sequence). The CDR3 region is CASSQGGVGDEQFF. The CDR3, as DNA: TGTGCCAGTAGCCAAGGAGGGGTGGGAGATGAGCAGTTCTTC.

The CDR3 sequence: CAIRGTGTNEKLFF. DNA for the CDR3: TGTGCCATCAGGGGGACAGGGACTAATGAAAAACTGTTTTTT. This rearrangement joins TRBV6-8 to TRBJ1-4, with 9 bases identical to TRBD1. This CDR3 region has 14 residues. The V gene end was trimmed by 10 bases and the J gene end by 2 bases; junction bases not matched to a gene: 5. Germline V gives CDR1 MNHGY, CDR2 SAAAGT.

This clone was counted a single time. V and J are TRBV7-7 and TRBJ1-6; D may be TRBD1 (6 bases). The germline CDR1 and CDR2 sequences are SSHAT and FNYEAQ (reference sequence). Trimming took 1 base from V and 5 from J, leaving 9 bases between them. The CDR3 extends over 15 amino acids. The CDR3 bases are TGTGCCAGCAGCTTAGGGGACACAAATAATTCACCCCTCCACTTT. Translating it yields CASSLGDTNNSPLHF.

The genes are TRBV5-1 and TRBJ2-2; 9 nucleotides agree with TRBD2. Germline trimming cut 3 bases from V and 2 bases from J; bases unmatched to any gene: 2. This CDR3 is built from 15 residues. From germline, CDR1 is SGHRS and CDR2 YFSETQ. The CDR3 loop is CASSSGLANTGELFF. The CDR3 DNA reads as TGCGCCAGCAGCTCGGGACTAGCTAACACCGGGGAGCTGTTTTTT.

This clone has more than one count but fewer than ten. The chain has TRBV12-5 and TRBJ2-7, with TRBD2 matching over 8 bases. The germline V gene encodes CDR1 LGHNT and CDR2 FRNRAP. CDR3 size: 18 residues. CDR3 DNA: TGTGCCAGCACCAAGGCCGTGGGGACTAGTAAGGTCACATACGAGCAGTACGTC. Residues: CASTKAVGTSKVTYEQYV.

The chain joins TRBV6-8 to TRBJ1-1; possible D gene TRBD1, 6 bases. The CDR3 is 14 residues long. The germline CDR1 and CDR2 sequences are MNHGY and SAAAGT. V lost 6 bases and J lost 1, with 12 bases in between. CDR3 coding DNA: TGTGCCAGCAGGTGGGCAGGGGAGAACACTGAAGCTTTCTTT. Translation gives CASRWAGENTEAFF.

This chain uses TRBV18 with TRBJ1-3; D is unresolved. Germline V lookup: CDR1 KGHSH, CDR2 LQKENI. This CDR3 spans 13 amino acids. V was clipped by 3 bases and J by 1 base, with 4 bases between them. CDR3 nucleotide sequence: TGTGCCAGCTCACCGACTTCTGGAAACACCATATATTTT. It yields the protein CASSPTSGNTIYF.

In this sample, this clone turned up a few times. J is TRBJ1-2 and V is TRBV6-1; no clear D gene. Trimming cost V 1 base and J 6 bases, with 12 bases left between them. The CDR3 runs 14 residues. Germline V CDR1 and CDR2: MNHNS, SASEGT. The CDR3 DNA reads TGTGCCAGCAGTGAAGTGGGCTCTGTGGATGGCTACACCTTC. Translating gives CASSEVGSVDGYTF.

This clone has only a few counts. The CDR3 sequence: CASSLGLKGTDTQYF. The CDR3 coding sequence is TGCGCCAGCAGCTTGGGTTTAAAGGGAACAGATACGCAGTATTTT. The chain is built from TRBV5-1 and TRBJ2-3; D is uncertain. CDR1 and CDR2 from the germline V gene are SGHRS and YFSETQ. CDR3 size: 15 residues. V was shortened by 0 bases and J by 3 bases, with 11 bases between the two germline ends.

This chain uses TRBV11-3 with TRBJ2-5, with 11 positions matching TRBD2. This CDR3 contains 16 residues. Trimming took 6 bases from V and 5 from J; bases not matched to a gene: 11. Germline values: CDR1 SGHNT, CDR2 YENEEA. CDR3 DNA: TGTGCCAGCAGTCGCGTAGCGGGGGGGCCGGAGGAGACCCAGTACTTC. This sequence encodes CASSRVAGGPEETQYF.

The chain couples TRBV10-2 to TRBJ1-5, with D tentatively TRBD1 (5 bases). The CDR3 consists of 15 residues. Trimming removed 10 bases from V and 4 bases from J, with 20 bases in between. Germline-derived CDR1 and CDR2 are WSHSY and SAAADI. Written as DNA, the CDR3 is TGCGCCACCCCCCCTCGAAAAGGGGCTAATCAGCCCCAGCATTTT. Translating gives CATPPRKGANQPQHF.

This clone was seen only once. The J gene is TRBJ1-3, the V gene TRBV30; D unclear. Germline V gives CDR1 GTSNPN, CDR2 SVGIG (reference sequence). The CDR3 is 13 amino acids. Trimming took off 0 bases at V and 5 bases at J, with 8 bases between the two ends. In DNA, the CDR3 is TGTGCCTGGAGTGTACCGGGGAGAAACACCATATATTTT. Amino acid sequence: CAWSVPGRNTIYF.